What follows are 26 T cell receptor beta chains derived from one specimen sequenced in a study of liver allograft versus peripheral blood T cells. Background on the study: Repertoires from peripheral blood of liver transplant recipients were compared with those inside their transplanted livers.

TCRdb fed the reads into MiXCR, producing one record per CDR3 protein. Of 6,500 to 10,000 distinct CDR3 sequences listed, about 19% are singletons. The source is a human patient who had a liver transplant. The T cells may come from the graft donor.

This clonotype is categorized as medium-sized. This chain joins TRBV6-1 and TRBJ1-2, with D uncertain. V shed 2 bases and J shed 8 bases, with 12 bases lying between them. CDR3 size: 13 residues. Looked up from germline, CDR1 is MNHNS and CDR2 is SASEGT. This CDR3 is CASSESAVEGYTF. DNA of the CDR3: TGTGCCAGCAGTGAAAGTGCCGTAGAGGGCTACACCTTC.

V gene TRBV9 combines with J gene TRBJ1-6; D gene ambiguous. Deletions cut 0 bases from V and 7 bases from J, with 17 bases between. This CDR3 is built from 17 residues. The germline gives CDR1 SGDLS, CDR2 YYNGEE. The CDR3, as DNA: TGTGCCAGCAGCGTAGCCCCGGTCCCAGCGAGGAATTCACCCCTCCACTTT. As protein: CASSVAPVPARNSPLHF.

The CDR3 is CASSTPTGYFEAFF. For the CDR3, the DNA is TGTGCCAGCAGTACCCCAACAGGGTACTTTGAAGCTTTCTTT. The chain employs TRBV6-2 or TRBV6-3 and TRBJ1-1, with D maybe TRBD1 (6 bases). This CDR3 is built from 14 residues. Germline CDR1 is MNHEY and CDR2 is SVGEGT. Trimming removed 5 bases from V and 7 bases from J, with 17 bases in between.

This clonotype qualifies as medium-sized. In DNA form, the CDR3 reads TGCAGCGTTGACCCAAAGACCGGGCCGAGGAATGGCTACACCTTC. Amino acid sequence: CSVDPKTGPRNGYTF. The chain has TRBV29-1 and TRBJ1-2; D remains ambiguous. V lost 3 bases to trimming and J lost 6 bases, with 20 bases between them. The CDR3 runs to 15 residues. Germline V lookup: CDR1 SQVTM, CDR2 ANQGSEA.

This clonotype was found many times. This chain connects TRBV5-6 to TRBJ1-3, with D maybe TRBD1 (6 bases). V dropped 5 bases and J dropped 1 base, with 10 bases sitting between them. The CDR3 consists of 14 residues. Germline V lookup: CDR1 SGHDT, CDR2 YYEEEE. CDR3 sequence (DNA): TGTGCCAGCAGTACAGGGTTATCTGGAAACACCATATATTTT. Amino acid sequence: CASSTGLSGNTIYF.

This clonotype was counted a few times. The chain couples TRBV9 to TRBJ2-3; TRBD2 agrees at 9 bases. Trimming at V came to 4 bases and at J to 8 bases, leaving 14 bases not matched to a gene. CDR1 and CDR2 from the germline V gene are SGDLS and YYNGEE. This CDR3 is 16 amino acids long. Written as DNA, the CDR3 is TGTGCCAGCAGCCCCCGAGGAGCGGGGGGCCTGGGTACGCAGTATTTT. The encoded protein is CASSPRGAGGLGTQYF.

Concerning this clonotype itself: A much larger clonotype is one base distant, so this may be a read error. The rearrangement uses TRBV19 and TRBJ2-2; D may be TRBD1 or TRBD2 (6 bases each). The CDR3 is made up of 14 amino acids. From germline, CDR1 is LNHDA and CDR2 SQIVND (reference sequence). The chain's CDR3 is CASSIVQGSGGLFF. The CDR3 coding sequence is TGTGCCAGTAGTATAGTTCAGGGGTCCGGGGGGCTGTTTTTT. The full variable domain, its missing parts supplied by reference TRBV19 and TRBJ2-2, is DGGITQSPKYLFRKEGQNVTLSCEQNLNHDAMYWYRQDPGQGLRLIYYSQIVNDFQKGDIAEGYSVSREKKESFPLTVTSAQKNPTAFYLCASSIVQGSGGLFFGEGSRLTVL.

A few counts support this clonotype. The chain's CDR3 is CASKQDRDRKPQHF. In DNA form, the CDR3 reads TGTGCCAGTAAACAGGACAGGGATAGGAAGCCCCAGCATTTT. The genes are TRBV19 and TRBJ1-5, with 8 nucleotides matching TRBD1. CDR3 length: 14 amino acids. Trimming at V came to 7 bases and at J to 8 bases, leaving 10 bases not matched to a gene. CDR1 LNHDA and CDR2 SQIVND come from the germline V gene (reference sequence).

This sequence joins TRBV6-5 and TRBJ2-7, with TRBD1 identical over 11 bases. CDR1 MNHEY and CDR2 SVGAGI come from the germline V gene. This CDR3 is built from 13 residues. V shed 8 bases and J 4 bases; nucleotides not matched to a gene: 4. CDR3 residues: CASEGTGGYEQYF. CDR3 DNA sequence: TGTGCCAGCGAGGGGACAGGGGGTTACGAGCAGTACTTC.

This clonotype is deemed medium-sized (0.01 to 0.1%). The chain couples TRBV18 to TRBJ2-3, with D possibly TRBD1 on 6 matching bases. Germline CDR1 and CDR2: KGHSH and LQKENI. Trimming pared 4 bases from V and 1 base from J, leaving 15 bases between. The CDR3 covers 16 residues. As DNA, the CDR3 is TGTGCCAGCTCACGCCAACTCAGGGGCGGCACAGATACGCAGTATTTT. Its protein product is CASSRQLRGGTDTQYF.

CDR3 in amino acids: CASSRGEQGAGEKLFF. The CDR3, as DNA: TGTGCCAGCAGCCGTGGGGAACAGGGGGCTGGTGAAAAACTGTTTTTT. The genes are TRBV5-6 and TRBJ1-4, with 9 bases matching TRBD1. The CDR3 totals 16 residues. CDR1 SGHDT and CDR2 YYEEEE come from the germline V gene. Trimming cost V 4 bases and J 7 bases; bases outside gene matches: 11.

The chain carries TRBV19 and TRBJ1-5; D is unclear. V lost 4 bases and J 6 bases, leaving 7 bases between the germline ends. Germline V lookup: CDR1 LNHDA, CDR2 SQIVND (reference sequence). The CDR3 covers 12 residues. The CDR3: CASSKKVQPQHF. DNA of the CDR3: TGTGCCAGTAGTAAGAAGGTTCAGCCCCAGCATTTT.

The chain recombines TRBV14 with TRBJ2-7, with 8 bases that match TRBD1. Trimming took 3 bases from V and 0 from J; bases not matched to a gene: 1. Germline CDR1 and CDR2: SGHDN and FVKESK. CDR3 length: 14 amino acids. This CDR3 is CASSQGQVSYEQYF. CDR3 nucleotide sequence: TGTGCCAGCAGCCAGGGACAGGTCTCCTACGAGCAGTACTTC.

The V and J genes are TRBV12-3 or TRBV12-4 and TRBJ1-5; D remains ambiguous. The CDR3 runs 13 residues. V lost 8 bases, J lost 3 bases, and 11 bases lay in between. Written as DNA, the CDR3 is TGTGCCAGCGGGTCGGGGTACAATCAGCCCCAGCATTTT. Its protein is CASGSGYNQPQHF.

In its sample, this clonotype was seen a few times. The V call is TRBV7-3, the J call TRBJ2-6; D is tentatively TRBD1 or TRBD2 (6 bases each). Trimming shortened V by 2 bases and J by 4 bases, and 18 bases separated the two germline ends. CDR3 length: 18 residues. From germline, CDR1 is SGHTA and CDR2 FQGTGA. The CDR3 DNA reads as TGTGCCAGCAGCTTAGGGGGGTGGGGGCATGGAGGGGCCAACGTCCTGACTTTC. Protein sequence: CASSLGGWGHGGANVLTF. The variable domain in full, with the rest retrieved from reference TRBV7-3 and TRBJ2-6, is GAGVSQTPSNKVTEKGKYVELRCDPISGHTALYWYRQSLGQGPEFLIYFQGTGAADDSGLPNDRFFAVRPEGSVSTLKIQRTERGDSAVYLCASSLGGWGHGGANVLTFGAGSRLTVL.

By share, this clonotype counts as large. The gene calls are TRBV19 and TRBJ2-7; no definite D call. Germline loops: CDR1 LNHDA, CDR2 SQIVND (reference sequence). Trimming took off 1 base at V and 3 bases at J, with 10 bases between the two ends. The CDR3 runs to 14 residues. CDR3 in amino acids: CASSIVWGSYEQYF. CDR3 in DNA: TGTGCCAGTAGTATAGTTTGGGGAAGCTACGAGCAGTACTTC.

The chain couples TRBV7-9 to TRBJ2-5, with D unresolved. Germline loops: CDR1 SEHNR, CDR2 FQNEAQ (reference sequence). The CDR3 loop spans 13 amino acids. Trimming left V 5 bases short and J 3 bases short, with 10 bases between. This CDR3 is CASSPDQEETQYF. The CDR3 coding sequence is TGTGCCAGCAGCCCAGATCAAGAAGAGACCCAGTACTTC. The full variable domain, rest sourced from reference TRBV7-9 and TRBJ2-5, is DTGVSQNPRHKITKRGQNVTFRCDPISEHNRLYWYRQTLGQGPEFLTYFQNEAQLEKSRLLSDRFSAERPKGSFSTLEIQRTEQGDSAMYLCASSPDQEETQYFGPGTRLLVL.

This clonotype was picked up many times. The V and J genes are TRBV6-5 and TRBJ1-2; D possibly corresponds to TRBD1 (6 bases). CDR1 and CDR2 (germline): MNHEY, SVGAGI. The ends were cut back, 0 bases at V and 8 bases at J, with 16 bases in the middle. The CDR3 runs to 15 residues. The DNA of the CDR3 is TGTGCCAGCAGTTACTCAGCGGAGGGGGTAGGCGGCTACACCTTC. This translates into CASSYSAEGVGGYTF.

The CDR3 DNA follows: TGTGCCTGGAGTGTTTACAGGGGGGAAACAGCTTTCTTT. It encodes CAWSVYRGETAFF. The chain is built from TRBV30 and TRBJ1-1; 8 bases match TRBD1. V shed 0 bases and J 10 bases; nucleotides not matched to a gene: 7. Germline-derived CDR1 and CDR2 are GTSNPN and SVGIG (reference sequence). CDR3 size: 13 residues.

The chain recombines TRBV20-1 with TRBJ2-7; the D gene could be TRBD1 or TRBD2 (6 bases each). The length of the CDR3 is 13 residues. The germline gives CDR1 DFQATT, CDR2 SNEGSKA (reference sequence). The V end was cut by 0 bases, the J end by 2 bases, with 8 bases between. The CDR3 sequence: CSARDGGTYEQYF. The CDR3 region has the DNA TGCAGTGCTAGAGACGGGGGCACCTACGAGCAGTACTTC.

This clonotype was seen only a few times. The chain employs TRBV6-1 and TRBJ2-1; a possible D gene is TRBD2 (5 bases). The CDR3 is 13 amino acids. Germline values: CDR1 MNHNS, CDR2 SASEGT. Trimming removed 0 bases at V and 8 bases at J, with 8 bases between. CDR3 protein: CASSEARGHEQFF. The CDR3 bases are TGTGCCAGCAGTGAAGCCAGAGGGCATGAGCAGTTCTTC.

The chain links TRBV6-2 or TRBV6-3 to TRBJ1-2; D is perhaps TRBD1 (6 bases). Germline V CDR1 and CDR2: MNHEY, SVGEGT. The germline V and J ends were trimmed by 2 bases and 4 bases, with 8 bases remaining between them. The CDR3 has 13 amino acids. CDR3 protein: CASSYGGPYGYTF. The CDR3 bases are TGTGCCAGCAGTTACGGGGGCCCCTATGGCTACACCTTC.

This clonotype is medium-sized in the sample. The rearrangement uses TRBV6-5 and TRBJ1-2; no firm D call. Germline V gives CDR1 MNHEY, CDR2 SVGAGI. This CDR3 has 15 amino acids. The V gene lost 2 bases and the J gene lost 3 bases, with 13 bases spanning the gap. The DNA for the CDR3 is TGTGCCAGCAGTTACACACTCGACAATTACTATGGCTACACCTTC. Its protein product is CASSYTLDNYYGYTF.

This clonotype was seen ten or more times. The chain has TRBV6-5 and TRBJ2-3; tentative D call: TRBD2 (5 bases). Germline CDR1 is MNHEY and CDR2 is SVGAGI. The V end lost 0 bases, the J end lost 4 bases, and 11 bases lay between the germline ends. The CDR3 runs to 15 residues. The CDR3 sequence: CASSYSFGVADTQYF. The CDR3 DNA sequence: TGTGCCAGCAGTTACTCGTTCGGGGTTGCAGATACGCAGTATTTT.

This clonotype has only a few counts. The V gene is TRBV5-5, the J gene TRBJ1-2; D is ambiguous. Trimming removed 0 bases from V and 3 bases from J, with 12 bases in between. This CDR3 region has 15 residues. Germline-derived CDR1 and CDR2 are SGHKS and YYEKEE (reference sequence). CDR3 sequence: CASSLGLLEDYGYTF. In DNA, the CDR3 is TGTGCCAGCAGCTTGGGGCTCCTGGAGGACTATGGCTACACCTTC.

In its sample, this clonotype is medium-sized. DNA for the CDR3: TGTGCCAGTAGTCCCTCGGGGGGCCCCCACACTGAAGCTTTCTTT. It translates to CASSPSGGPHTEAFF. V gene TRBV19 combines with J gene TRBJ1-1; D might be TRBD1 (6 bases). The CDR3 extends over 15 amino acids. The germline V and J ends were trimmed by 5 bases and 3 bases, with 16 bases remaining between them. Germline CDR1 is LNHDA and CDR2 is SQIVND (reference sequence).